These 17 T cell receptor beta chains originate from one sample sequenced in a study of blood T cell repertoires in COVID-19. Only in-frame clones appear in the TCRdb table, and some are missing; sequencing was by immunoSEQ multiplex PCR. The sample holds about 110,000 clones, less than 85% seen once. Sequenced material: peripheral blood. The receptors originated from an older woman with acute or convalescent COVID-19.

The chain couples TRBV28 to TRBJ2-7, with 8 bases that match TRBD1. CDR1 and CDR2 (germline): MDHEN, SYDVKM. CDR3 length: 16 amino acids. V gave up 5 bases and J gave up 3 bases; unmatched junction bases: 12. The CDR3 here is CASSGDGAGGRYEQYF. The CDR3 nucleotides are TGTGCCAGCAGTGGGGACGGAGCAGGGGGCCGCTACGAGCAGTACTTC.

Of note for this clone: The sample holds other DNA sequences that translate to the same CDR3. J is TRBJ2-7 and V is TRBV7-9; TRBD1 aligns across 8 bases. The V and J ends lost 5 bases and 3 bases, in that order; junction bases with no gene match: 3. This CDR3 is 13 amino acids long. The germline V gene encodes CDR1 SEHNR and CDR2 FQNEAQ (reference sequence). The CDR3 sequence is CASSRDRGYEQYF. DNA for the CDR3: TGTGCCAGCAGCCGAGACAGGGGCTACGAGCAGTACTTC.

The rearrangement uses TRBV18 and TRBJ1-4; D uncertain. Looked up from germline, CDR1 is KGHSH and CDR2 is LQKENI. The ends were cut back, 0 bases at V and 0 bases at J, with 11 bases in the middle. This CDR3 has 17 amino acids. In DNA, the CDR3 is TGTGCCAGCTCACCACCGGACTATGCAGCAACTAATGAAAAACTGTTTTTT. Its protein product is CASSPPDYAATNEKLFF.

V usage is TRBV5-1 and J usage is TRBJ1-2, with 9 bases aligning to TRBD1. Per the germline V gene, CDR1 is SGHRS and CDR2 is YFSETQ. V lost 4 bases and J lost 0; bases outside the gene matches: 7. The CDR3 is 16 amino acids. CDR3 in amino acids: CASSLGDRVSNYGYTF. In DNA form, the CDR3 reads TGCGCCAGCAGCCTCGGGGACAGGGTATCTAACTATGGCTACACCTTC.

The rearrangement joins TRBV27 to TRBJ2-3, with D uncertain. The CDR3 contains 13 residues. V was clipped by 3 bases and J by 4 bases, with 8 bases between them. Germline assignment: CDR1 MNHEY and CDR2 SMNVEV (reference sequence). The DNA for the CDR3 is TGTGCCAGCAGTTTTAGTCTGGCAGATACGCAGTATTTT. Its translation is CASSFSLADTQYF.

CDR3 nucleotide sequence: TGTGCCAGCAGCCTATCCGGGACAGGGGAGGTTTATGGCTACACCTTC. This codes for CASSLSGTGEVYGYTF. This rearrangement joins TRBV7-2 to TRBJ1-2; 10 nucleotides line up with TRBD1. V was clipped by 5 bases and J by 5 bases; unmatched bases: 11. Looked up from germline, CDR1 is SGHTA and CDR2 is FQGNSA. This CDR3 is 16 amino acids long.

This rearrangement joins TRBV29-1 to TRBJ2-1, with 7 bases matching TRBD1. The CDR3 is made up of 14 amino acids. Germline V gene lookup returns CDR1 SQVTM and CDR2 ANQGSEA. V lost 6 bases, J lost 4 bases, and 9 bases stayed unmatched. CDR3 in amino acids: CSVLGQATYNEQFF. The CDR3 DNA reads as TGCAGCGTATTAGGACAGGCGACTTACAATGAGCAGTTCTTC.

This chain joins TRBV7-9 and TRBJ1-6; 8 nucleotides line up with TRBD1. Germline CDR1 and CDR2: SEHNR and FQNEAQ (reference sequence). This CDR3 has 16 residues. The junction had 11 bases not matched to a gene; V was cut back by 3 bases and J by 10 bases. The CDR3 sequence is CASSFLGQGLDSPLHF. The CDR3 nucleotides are TGTGCCAGCAGCTTTCTAGGACAGGGATTAGACTCACCCCTCCACTTT.

The chain links TRBV30 to TRBJ2-7; 13 nucleotides match TRBD2. The germline V gene encodes CDR1 GTSNPN and CDR2 SVGIG (reference sequence). V shed 3 bases and J 5 bases; nucleotides not matched to a gene: 1. This CDR3 has 13 amino acids. The CDR3 sequence is CAWSGLAGDEQYF. The CDR3 DNA follows: TGTGCCTGGAGCGGACTAGCGGGGGACGAGCAGTACTTC. The full variable domain, with the rest looked up from reference TRBV30 and TRBJ2-7, is SQTIHQWPATLVQPVGSPLSLECTVEGTSNPNLYWYRQAAGRGLQLLFYSVGIGQISSEVPQNLSASRPQDRQFILSSKKLLLSDSGFYLCAWSGLAGDEQYFGPGTRLTVT.

The chain combines TRBV19 with TRBJ2-1; 10 bases map to TRBD1. The length of the CDR3 is 14 residues. The trim removed 5 bases at V and 7 bases at J, leaving 5 bases unmatched. CDR1 and CDR2 (germline): LNHDA, SQIVND (reference sequence). CDR3 amino acids: CASSEWGQGNEQFF. The CDR3 nucleotides read TGTGCCAGTAGTGAATGGGGACAGGGGAATGAGCAGTTCTTC.

The chain joins TRBV11-2 to TRBJ2-1; the D gene is possibly TRBD2 (6 bases). Trimming took 3 bases from V and 6 from J, leaving 12 bases between them. Germline loops: CDR1 SGHAT, CDR2 FQNNGV. This CDR3 has 14 amino acids. Here the CDR3 DNA reads TGTGCCAGCAGCTTTGGCCCGGGAGCCAATGAGCAGTTCTTC. This encodes CASSFGPGANEQFF.

V gene TRBV5-5 combines with J gene TRBJ1-1; 7 positions agree with TRBD1. The junction had 12 bases not matched to a gene; V was cut back by 4 bases and J by 0 bases. Germline-derived CDR1 and CDR2 are SGHKS and YYEKEE (reference sequence). The CDR3 has 17 amino acids. This CDR3 reads CASSRGVGDSLNTEAFF. In DNA form, the CDR3 reads TGTGCCAGCAGCAGGGGCGTGGGGGACAGCTTGAACACTGAAGCTTTCTTT. The variable domain in full, with the rest retrieved from reference TRBV5-5 and TRBJ1-1, is DAGVTQSPTHLIKTRGQQVTLRCSPISGHKSVSWYQQVLGQGPQFIFQYYEKEERGRGNFPDRFSARQFPNYSSELNVNALLLGDSALYLCASSRGVGDSLNTEAFFGQGTRLTVV.

The rearrangement uses TRBV2 and TRBJ1-3; TRBD1 agrees at 8 bases. This CDR3 region has 16 residues. Per the germline V gene, CDR1 is SNHLY and CDR2 is FYNNEI. The J segment lost 3 bases and the V segment lost 6 bases, leaving 10 bases of the junction unmatched. In nucleotides, the CDR3 is TGTGCCAGCAGCGACGGACAGGGTAGAGGTGGAAACACCATATATTTT. This gives the protein CASSDGQGRGGNTIYF.

V gene TRBV2 combines with J gene TRBJ1-2; D possibly corresponds to TRBD1 (5 bases). The V end was cut by 3 bases, the J end by 4 bases, with 12 bases between. The germline CDR1 and CDR2 sequences are SNHLY and FYNNEI. The CDR3 covers 14 residues. The CDR3 bases are TGTGCCAGCAGTGAGCAGGGTACGAGCTATGGCTACACCTTC. It encodes CASSEQGTSYGYTF.

The chain couples TRBV19 to TRBJ1-5, with D tentatively TRBD1 (6 bases). The CDR3 contains 14 residues. CDR1 and CDR2 from the germline V gene are LNHDA and SQIVND (reference sequence). V lost 2 bases, J lost 8 bases, and 13 bases lay in between. For the CDR3, the DNA is TGTGCCAGTAGTATACGAGGGGGAACGGAGCCCCAGCATTTT. Translated: CASSIRGGTEPQHF.

This clone was counted a single time. V is TRBV4-2 and J is TRBJ1-2; the match to TRBD1 covers 8 bases. Trimming at V came to 4 bases and at J to 8 bases, leaving 9 bases not matched to a gene. CDR3 length: 14 residues. The V gene's germline CDR1 is LGHNA and CDR2 YNFKEQ. The CDR3 DNA sequence: TGTGCCAGCAGCCTCCCGGACAGGGCAGGGGGCTACACCTTC. Amino acids: CASSLPDRAGGYTF.

This clone was seen just once. The chain links TRBV28 to TRBJ2-7, with 8 bases fitting TRBD2. The CDR3 extends over 14 amino acids. CDR1 MDHEN and CDR2 SYDVKM come from the germline V gene. After removal of 7 bases from V and 3 bases from J, the junction contained 8 bases not matched to a gene. CDR3 loop: CASMVQRELYEQYF. The CDR3 DNA follows: TGTGCCAGCATGGTTCAGCGGGAGCTCTACGAGCAGTACTTC. The full variable domain, in which reference TRBV28 and TRBJ2-7 provide the parts outside the CDR3, is DVKVTQSSRYLVKRTGEKVFLECVQDMDHENMFWYRQDPGLGLRLIYFSYDVKMKEKGDIPEGYSVSREKKERFSLILESASTNQTSMYLCASMVQRELYEQYFGPGTRLTVT.